Shown below are 32 T cell receptor beta chains from a single sample sequenced in a study of cytomegalovirus exposure and HLA in healthy donors. The primer mix had 60 Vbeta and 13 Jbeta primers. Measured with immunoSEQ multiplex PCR; TCRdb has only the in-frame clones, and not every one. The table has 150,000 to 200,000 clones, about 70% seen once. Sequencing was performed on PBMCs. The receptors come from a woman aged 25 to 45 in good health and CMV-seronegative.

V gene TRBV7-3 combines with J gene TRBJ2-5; the D gene is possibly TRBD2 (6 bases). CDR3 size: 13 residues. CDR1 and CDR2 from the germline V gene are SGHTA and FQGTGA. The germline V and J ends were trimmed by 2 bases and 5 bases, with 9 bases remaining between them. CDR3 nucleotide sequence: TGTGCCAGCAGCTTAGTTGGAGGGGAGACCCAGTACTTC. This gives the protein CASSLVGGETQYF.

Turning to this clone: One end of the junction varies from germline; a read error may be responsible. The sample holds other DNA sequences that translate to the same CDR3. The rearrangement joins TRBV7-8 to TRBJ2-7, with 11 bases fitting TRBD2. This CDR3 comprises 17 residues. Germline V gene lookup returns CDR1 SGHVS and CDR2 FQNEAQ. The CDR3 region has the DNA TGTGCCAGCAGCCTAGCGGCCCTAGCGGGGGGAGTATACGAGCAGTACTTC. Encoded protein: CASSLAALAGGVYEQYF.

This chain connects TRBV5-1 to TRBJ2-5, with 8 bases aligning to TRBD1. With V trimmed by 2 bases and J by 0 bases, 6 bases remained unmatched. The CDR3 loop spans 16 amino acids. Germline V gene sequence: CDR1 SGHRS, CDR2 YFSETQ. The CDR3 sequence: CASSLFRQGYQETQYF. The CDR3 DNA reads TGCGCCAGCAGCTTATTCCGACAGGGGTACCAAGAGACCCAGTACTTC.

V gene TRBV29-1 combines with J gene TRBJ2-2; TRBD1 matches 7 bases. CDR1 and CDR2 from the germline V gene are SQVTM and ANQGSEA. The V and J ends lost 7 bases and 2 bases, in that order; junction bases with no gene match: 4. This CDR3 has 13 residues. The CDR3 nucleotides are TGCAGCGGAACAGGGGTCAACACCGGGGAGCTGTTTTTT. Its translation: CSGTGVNTGELFF.

The chain recombines TRBV15 with TRBJ1-4; 7 nucleotides agree with TRBD1. Trimming cost V 0 bases and J 10 bases; bases outside gene matches: 8. Germline CDR1 and CDR2: LNHNV and YYDKDF (reference sequence). CDR3 length equals 15 residues. CDR3 bases: TGTGCCACCAGCAGAGACCGGGACAGATACGGAAAACTGTTTTTT. This encodes CATSRDRDRYGKLFF.

This clone was recorded a few times. V usage is TRBV7-9 and J usage is TRBJ2-7; TRBD2 matches 7 bases. This CDR3 comprises 16 residues. Trimming took 3 bases from V and 2 from J; bases not matched to a gene: 10. Germline CDR1 reads SEHNR; CDR2 reads FQNEAQ (reference sequence). The CDR3 reads CASSFPTLASAYEQYF. CDR3 sequence (DNA): TGTGCCAGCAGCTTTCCTACACTAGCGTCTGCCTACGAGCAGTACTTC.

This sequence joins TRBV29-1 and TRBJ2-7, with D perhaps matching TRBD1 (6 bases). The CDR3 is 11 residues long. CDR1 is SQVTM, CDR2 ANQGSEA, per germline. The V end lost 6 bases, the J end lost 3 bases, and 9 bases lay between the germline ends. CDR3 in amino acids: CSVRQDYEQYF. The CDR3 DNA sequence: TGCAGCGTGCGACAGGACTACGAGCAGTACTTC.

The rearrangement uses TRBV11-1 and TRBJ2-5; 9 positions match TRBD1. CDR1 is SGHAT, CDR2 FQDESV, per germline (reference sequence). There are 13 residues in the CDR3. The V gene end was trimmed by 5 bases and the J gene end by 5 bases; junction bases not matched to a gene: 3. The CDR3 sequence: CASSRTGVETQYF. The CDR3 DNA follows: TGTGCCAGCAGCCGGACAGGGGTTGAGACCCAGTACTTC. Complete variable domain (other parts from reference TRBV11-1 and TRBJ2-5): EAEVAQSPRYKITEKSQAVAFWCDPISGHATLYWYRQILGQGPELLVQFQDESVVDDSQLPKDRFSAERLKGVDSTLKIQPAELGDSAMYLCASSRTGVETQYFGPGTRLLVL.

The rearrangement uses TRBV2 and TRBJ2-5; maybe TRBD1 (6 bases). Per the germline V gene, CDR1 is SNHLY and CDR2 is FYNNEI. Deletions cut 4 bases from V and 4 bases from J, with 13 bases between. The CDR3 loop spans 14 amino acids. CDR3 DNA sequence: TGTGCCAGCAGTGTACAGGGTGTCGGAGAGACCCAGTACTTC. This sequence encodes CASSVQGVGETQYF.

The rearrangement joins TRBV7-2 to TRBJ1-5; possibly TRBD1 for D (5 bases). This CDR3 comprises 16 residues. V dropped 1 base and J dropped 0 bases, with 10 bases sitting between them. Germline CDR1 is SGHTA and CDR2 is FQGNSA. CDR3 DNA sequence: TGTGCCAGCAGCTTAGTCGGAGGGACTAGCAATCAGCCCCAGCATTTT. Residues: CASSLVGGTSNQPQHF.

This clone occurred a few times. This chain connects TRBV5-1 to TRBJ1-5, with D tentatively TRBD1 (5 bases). Trimming shortened V by 7 bases and J by 1 base, and 15 bases separated the two germline ends. CDR1 is SGHRS, CDR2 YFSETQ, per germline. There are 15 residues in the CDR3. CDR3 amino acids: CASGRGGVSNQPQHF. CDR3 nucleotides: TGCGCCAGCGGGCGGGGGGGGGTAAGCAATCAGCCCCAGCATTTT.

This sequence joins TRBV19 and TRBJ2-7, with 9 bases aligning to TRBD2. The CDR3 runs 15 residues. The J segment lost 3 bases and the V segment lost 3 bases, leaving 6 bases of the junction unmatched. Germline CDR1 LNHDA, CDR2 SQIVND (reference sequence). CDR3: CASSIGTSLIYEQYF. The CDR3 DNA follows: TGTGCCAGTAGTATCGGGACTAGCCTGATCTACGAGCAGTACTTC.

V usage is TRBV19 and J usage is TRBJ2-7, with TRBD1 identical over 8 bases. V dropped 3 bases and J dropped 0; count of bases not matched to a gene: 19. In germline, CDR1 is LNHDA, CDR2 SQIVND (reference sequence). This CDR3 region has 20 residues. CDR3 bases: TGTGCCAGTAGTATCTATCTGGACAGGGTAGCCTATAGGAGCTCCTACGAGCAGTACTTC. Translating it yields CASSIYLDRVAYRSSYEQYF.

The V gene is TRBV6-5, the J gene TRBJ2-2, with D maybe TRBD1 (6 bases). This CDR3 comprises 15 residues. CDR1 MNHEY and CDR2 SVGAGI come from the germline V gene. The germline V and J ends were trimmed by 4 bases and 0 bases, with 9 bases remaining between them. This CDR3 reads CASSFWGPNTGELFF. The CDR3 bases are TGTGCCAGCAGTTTCTGGGGGCCGAACACCGGGGAGCTGTTTTTT.

A few counts support this clone. V usage is TRBV27 and J usage is TRBJ2-2; the D gene is possibly TRBD2 (5 bases). Trimming left V 6 bases short and J 3 bases short, with 11 bases between. Germline V gene data show CDR1 as MNHEY and CDR2 as SMNVEV (reference sequence). The length of the CDR3 is 14 residues. The CDR3 spells CASRNSAHTGELFF. In nucleotides, the CDR3 is TGTGCCAGCAGAAATAGCGCCCACACCGGGGAGCTGTTTTTT.

The table lists this clone with a count of one. The chain joins TRBV5-6 to TRBJ1-1; 8 bases are a match to TRBD1. After removal of 0 bases from V and 5 bases from J, the junction contained 9 bases not matched to a gene. The CDR3 totals 16 residues. Germline lookup yields CDR1 SGHDT and CDR2 YYEEEE. The chain's CDR3 is CASSLGWTGRKTEAFF. The CDR3 DNA follows: TGTGCCAGCAGCTTGGGTTGGACAGGGAGAAAAACTGAAGCTTTCTTT.

The V call is TRBV7-9, the J call TRBJ2-5, with D tentatively TRBD1 (6 bases). Deletions cut 3 bases from V and 7 bases from J, with 21 bases between. The CDR3 length is 16 residues. Germline loops: CDR1 SEHNR, CDR2 FQNEAQ (reference sequence). DNA of the CDR3: TGTGCCAGCAGCTTGGGTAGGGGGTACGTTTTCGGGACCCAGTACTTC. Translation: CASSLGRGYVFGTQYF.

This chain links TRBV5-6 with TRBJ2-7; 8 bases are a match to TRBD2. This CDR3 has 15 amino acids. The V gene's germline CDR1 is SGHDT and CDR2 YYEEEE. V lost 5 bases to trimming and J lost 6 bases; unmatched junction nucleotides: 13. For the CDR3, the DNA is TGTGCCAGCAGGTCGGGGGGGGCCCCCAAGGGCGAGCAGTACTTC. Its translation: CASRSGGAPKGEQYF.

This rearrangement joins TRBV19 to TRBJ2-7; D not certain. CDR1 is LNHDA and CDR2 is SQIVND in the germline V gene (reference sequence). This CDR3 region has 15 residues. V lost 7 bases and J lost 3, with 19 bases in between. The CDR3 nucleotides are TGTGCCAGTACTAAATCGGCGGTCCCGGGCTACGAGCAGTACTTC. Translating it yields CASTKSAVPGYEQYF.

The V gene is TRBV7-9, the J gene TRBJ2-7; tentative D call: TRBD1 (8 bases). CDR1 and CDR2 (germline): SEHNR, FQNEAQ (reference sequence). V dropped 5 bases and J dropped 7 bases, with 15 bases sitting between them. The CDR3 is 13 amino acids. The CDR3 DNA is TGTGCCAGCAGCCCACAGGGGGGGAAGGAGCAGTACTTC. It encodes CASSPQGGKEQYF.

The V gene is TRBV6-1, the J gene TRBJ1-1; no definite D call. The V and J ends lost 2 bases and 0 bases respectively, with 10 bases between them. The CDR3 covers 15 residues. Per germline, CDR1 MNHNS and CDR2 SASEGT. This chain's CDR3 is CASSEIRVLNTEAFF. CDR3 coding DNA: TGTGCCAGCAGTGAAATAAGAGTTCTGAACACTGAAGCTTTCTTT.

The rearrangement joins TRBV29-1 to TRBJ2-5; tentative D call: TRBD2 (6 bases). This CDR3 region has 15 residues. Trimming removed 1 base at V and 2 bases at J, with 14 bases between. The germline gives CDR1 SQVTM, CDR2 ANQGSEA. CDR3 DNA: TGCAGCGTTGAAGCCGGAGGGTCAACTCAAGAGACCCAGTACTTC. Protein product: CSVEAGGSTQETQYF.

This clone came up once. The CDR3 protein is CASSQDPPGVINSPLHF. The CDR3 nucleotides are TGCGCCAGCAGCCAAGACCCTCCAGGCGTGATTAATTCACCCCTCCACTTT. The chain combines TRBV4-1 with TRBJ1-6, with D unresolved. CDR3 length equals 17 residues. Trimming cost V 0 bases and J 6 bases, with 15 bases left between them. Germline CDR1 reads MGHRA; CDR2 reads YSYEKL.

For this clone: This CDR3 is also generated by other DNA sequences in the sample. V gene TRBV7-6 combines with J gene TRBJ2-5, with 15 bases aligning to TRBD2. The V and J ends lost 6 bases and 5 bases, in that order; junction bases with no gene match: 10. Per the germline V gene, CDR1 is SGHVS and CDR2 is FNYEAQ. CDR3 length equals 17 residues. CDR3 protein: CASREWTSGGAMETQYF. CDR3 DNA: TGTGCCAGCAGGGAATGGACTAGCGGGGGGGCCATGGAGACCCAGTACTTC.

The chain joins TRBV4-2 to TRBJ2-2; a weak D match, TRBD1 (5 bases). Trimming removed 4 bases at V and 4 bases at J, with 16 bases between. The CDR3 extends over 16 amino acids. The germline V gene encodes CDR1 LGHNA and CDR2 YNFKEQ. This CDR3 is CASSRTSSWGTGELFF. Here the CDR3 DNA reads TGTGCCAGCAGCCGGACATCGTCCTGGGGCACCGGGGAGCTGTTTTTT.

This CDR3 reads CASSIGQANEQFF. CDR3 bases: TGTGCCAGTAGTATAGGACAGGCCAATGAGCAGTTCTTC. The gene calls are TRBV19 and TRBJ2-1; TRBD1 is a possible D gene (6 bases). The V end was cut by 1 base, the J end by 6 bases, with 7 bases between. Germline CDR1 LNHDA, CDR2 SQIVND (reference sequence). The CDR3 is made up of 13 amino acids. The whole variable domain, remainder taken from reference TRBV19 and TRBJ2-1, is DGGITQSPKYLFRKEGQNVTLSCEQNLNHDAMYWYRQDPGQGLRLIYYSQIVNDFQKGDIAEGYSVSREKKESFPLTVTSAQKNPTAFYLCASSIGQANEQFFGPGTRLTVL.

The V gene is TRBV6-1, the J gene TRBJ1-1, with 7 bases that match TRBD1. CDR3 length: 13 amino acids. With V trimmed by 6 bases and J by 7 bases, 8 bases remained unmatched. The germline gives CDR1 MNHNS, CDR2 SASEGT. The CDR3 here is CASRVQGIGEAFF. In DNA form, the CDR3 reads TGTGCCAGCAGGGTACAGGGGATAGGTGAAGCTTTCTTT.

The chain couples TRBV5-6 to TRBJ1-1; 11 nucleotides align to TRBD1. This CDR3 has 17 residues. The V gene end was trimmed by 5 bases and the J gene end by 0 bases; junction bases not matched to a gene: 9. Germline CDR1 and CDR2: SGHDT and YYEEEE. CDR3 DNA sequence: TGTGCCAGCAGACGATACGGGACAGGGGGGGTGAACACTGAAGCTTTCTTT. Amino acid sequence: CASRRYGTGGVNTEAFF.

This chain uses TRBV7-9 with TRBJ2-7; D possibly corresponds to TRBD2 (7 bases). V lost 1 base and J 3 bases, leaving 13 bases between the germline ends. Germline V lookup: CDR1 SEHNR, CDR2 FQNEAQ (reference sequence). The CDR3 length is 15 residues. In DNA form, the CDR3 reads TGTGCCAGCAGCTTAGGGGCGGGGGCGGTCTACGAGCAGTACTTC. Protein: CASSLGAGAVYEQYF.

This sequence joins TRBV5-1 and TRBJ1-4; D is uncertain. CDR1 and CDR2 from the germline V gene are SGHRS and YFSETQ. Trimming removed 4 bases from V and 0 bases from J, with 10 bases in between. This CDR3 spans 15 amino acids. In DNA, the CDR3 is TGCGCCAGCAGCCTCATAGATGCAACTAATGAAAAACTGTTTTTT. Translated, it gives CASSLIDATNEKLFF.

This clone showed up just a few times. This chain links TRBV4-1 with TRBJ2-2; the D gene is possibly TRBD1 (6 bases). This CDR3 comprises 18 residues. The V and J ends lost 0 bases and 3 bases respectively, with 17 bases between them. Germline-derived CDR1 and CDR2 are MGHRA and YSYEKL. CDR3 amino acids: CASSQEWRQAAYTGELFF. DNA of the CDR3: TGCGCCAGCAGCCAAGAGTGGAGACAGGCCGCTTACACCGGGGAGCTGTTTTTT.

The chain combines TRBV2 with TRBJ1-2; 10 nucleotides align to TRBD1. The germline gives CDR1 SNHLY, CDR2 FYNNEI. V gave up 3 bases and J gave up 4 bases; unmatched junction bases: 8. This CDR3 contains 16 residues. CDR3 sequence: CASSEPIDRGLYGYTF. Written as DNA, the CDR3 is TGTGCCAGCAGTGAGCCGATAGACAGGGGGCTCTATGGCTACACCTTC.